A selection of T cell receptor beta chains follows, all from one sample in a study of T cell changes during pregnancy in multiple sclerosis. Measured with immunoSEQ multiplex PCR; TCRdb has only the in-frame clones, and not every one. Of under 85,000 clones listed, 90% to 95% are singletons. Material: CD4+ T cells from peripheral blood mononuclear cells, obtained in the second trimester of pregnancy. The receptors here all came from a female donor with multiple sclerosis, enrolled in a pregnancy study. CDR3s include the opening cysteine and the closing phenylalanine or tryptophan. D genes are given only for firm matches. The size field is filled for only some rows; it gives once, few, many or a size class.

d_gene,len,j_gene,v_gene,abundance,CDR3nt,CDR3aa
TRBD2,16,TRBJ2-5,TRBV15,.,TGTGCCACCAGCAGAGGCGGGACTAGCGGCCAAGAGACCCAGTACTTC,CATSRGGTSGQETQYF
TRBD2,17,TRBJ2-1,TRBV27,.,TGTGCCAGCAGTTTAAGGGGTAGCGGGGTGGGGGATTATGAGCAGTTCTTC,CASSLRGSGVGDYEQFF
TRBD1,13,TRBJ1-1,TRBV30,.,TGTGCCTGGAGAACAGGGGGCGGGACTGAAGCTTTCTTT,CAWRTGGGTEAFF
.,15,TRBJ2-5,TRBV2,.,TGTGCCACCTCTAGACTAGGAGAGGGCCAAGAGACCCAGTACTTC,CATSRLGEGQETQYF
TRBD2,16,TRBJ2-3,TRBV11-2,.,TGTGCCAGCAGCTTAGGGTTAGCGGGAAGCACAGATACGCAGTATTTT,CASSLGLAGSTDTQYF
.,16,TRBJ1-3,TRBV6-5,.,TGTGCCAGCAGTTACTTCCAGGGTTCGGCTGGAAACACCATATATTTT,CASSYFQGSAGNTIYF
TRBD2,15,TRBJ2-7,TRBV10-3,.,TGTGCCACCCGGAGAGCGGGAGCTTCGGAAGACGAGCAGTACTTC,CATRRAGASEDEQYF
TRBD1,15,TRBJ1-1,TRBV7-9,.,TGTGCCAGCAGCTTAGGGACAGGGGAGAACACTGAAGCTTTCTTT,CASSLGTGENTEAFF
TRBD1,19,TRBJ1-5,TRBV6-4,.,TGTGCCAGCAGTGACTCAAAATGGGACAGGCGATCTAGCAATCAGCCCCAGCATTTT,CASSDSKWDRRSSNQPQHF
.,16,TRBJ1-6,TRBV15,few,TGTGCCACCAGCAGAGGGGATGCGGGCAGAAATTCACCCCTCCACTTT,CATSRGDAGRNSPLHF
TRBD2,21,TRBJ2-1,TRBV9,.,TGTGCCAGCAGCGTAGAAGTCGGGATGGTAGCGGGGGGTCAACGTCACAATGAGCAGTTCTTC,CASSVEVGMVAGGQRHNEQFF
TRBD1,13,TRBJ1-1,TRBV29-1,.,TGCAGCGCGGGACAGGGCTCGAACACTGAAGCTTTCTTT,CSAGQGSNTEAFF
.,12,TRBJ2-7,TRBV2,.,TGTGCCAGCACGCGGGAACCCTACGAGCAGTACTTC,CASTREPYEQYF
.,13,TRBJ1-5,TRBV2,.,TGTGCCAGCACCCACGGGGATAATCAGCCCCAGCATTTT,CASTHGDNQPQHF
.,13,TRBJ2-1,TRBV29-1,.,TGCAGCGGAACCCAGGGGGGCTCCAATGAGCAGTTCTTC,CSGTQGGSNEQFF
TRBD2,17,TRBJ2-2,TRBV7-2,.,TGTGCCAGCAGCTTCCTAGCGGGGACGGGTTTGGCCGGGGAGCTGTTTTTT,CASSFLAGTGLAGELFF
.,15,TRBJ1-2,TRBV27,.,TGTGCCAGCACCCCTCGGGGCAGGGAGGGCTATGGCTACACCTTC,CASTPRGREGYGYTF
.,14,TRBJ2-5,TRBV29-1,.,TGCAGCGCCCGAGGGGGGGGAGGTCGAGAGACCCAGTACTTC,CSARGGGGRETQYF
.,21,TRBJ1-1,TRBV5-1,.,TGCGCCAGCAGCCGAAATGCCTGGGGTGGGGGAGGTACACCATGGTCCACTGAAGCTTTCTTT,CASSRNAWGGGGTPWSTEAFF
.,14,TRBJ2-7,TRBV28,few,TGTGCCAGCAGAGTGGAACAGGGCTCCTACGAGCAGTACTTC,CASRVEQGSYEQYF
TRBD1,13,TRBJ2-1,TRBV6-1,.,TGTGCCAGCAACCGGGACAGGGACAATGAGCAGTTCTTC,CASNRDRDNEQFF
TRBD2,15,TRBJ2-1,TRBV6-5,once,TGTGCCAGCAGTTTAGAGCGGGGGGGCAATAATGAGCAGTTCTTC,CASSLERGGNNEQFF
TRBD1,15,TRBJ1-2,TRBV28,.,TGTGCCAGCGGGCTCCTTCCCGGGACAGGGGGGGGCTACACCTTC,CASGLLPGTGGGYTF
TRBD2,15,TRBJ2-1,TRBV18,.,TGTGCCAGCTCGTACAATAGCGGGAGGTACAATGAGCAGTTCTTC,CASSYNSGRYNEQFF
.,14,TRBJ1-1,TRBV27,.,TGTGCCAGCACCCCGGGGGGGCGCTCCACTGAAGCTTTCTTT,CASTPGGRSTEAFF
TRBD1,13,TRBJ1-1,TRBV7-3,.,TGTGCCAGCAGCCGAGGACAGGGCACTGAAGCTTTCTTT,CASSRGQGTEAFF
TRBD1,15,TRBJ2-1,TRBV7-6,.,TGTGCCAGCAGCTTAGGGGACAGGCCTTACAATGAGCAGTTCTTC,CASSLGDRPYNEQFF
TRBD1,14,TRBJ1-5,TRBV10-3,.,TGTGCCATCAGCAGACAGGGAGGCAATCAGCCCCAGCATTTT,CAISRQGGNQPQHF
.,16,TRBJ1-1,TRBV5-5,once,TGTGCCAGCAGCTTAACCGGGACTGCGGTGGGGACTGAAGCTTTCTTT,CASSLTGTAVGTEAFF
TRBD1,15,TRBJ2-1,TRBV7-9,.,TGTGCCAGCAGCCCCGGGACAGGTAATCGGAATGAGCAGTTCTTC,CASSPGTGNRNEQFF
.,15,TRBJ2-3,TRBV5-1,.,TGCGCCAGCAGCTTGGACGGTACTAGCACAGATACGCAGTATTTT,CASSLDGTSTDTQYF
TRBD1,14,TRBJ1-3,TRBV18,.,TGTGCCAGCTCAACGGGACAGGGAAGAAACACCATATATTTT,CASSTGQGRNTIYF
TRBD2,14,TRBJ2-1,TRBV7-3,.,TGTGCCAGCAGCCCGCGGGGGAAGTACAATGAGCAGTTCTTC,CASSPRGKYNEQFF
.,13,TRBJ2-7,TRBV7-8,few,TGTGCCAGCAGCTCTGACACACTCTACGAGCAGTACTTC,CASSSDTLYEQYF
.,14,TRBJ2-1,TRBV2,.,TGTGCCAGCAGGAGGAACACGGTCAACAATGAGCAGTTCTTC,CASRRNTVNNEQFF
.,15,TRBJ1-4,TRBV2,.,TGTGCCAGCAGTGAAGCGCTTCAGGGTTATGAAAAACTGTTTTTT,CASSEALQGYEKLFF
.,14,TRBJ2-2,TRBV18,.,TGTGCCAGCTCACCATTTCGGGACACCGGGGAGCTGTTTTTT,CASSPFRDTGELFF
.,15,TRBJ2-1,TRBV28,few,TGTGCCAGCATCATGGACGGGAGCTCCTACAATGAGCAGTTCTTC,CASIMDGSSYNEQFF
TRBD1,15,TRBJ2-3,TRBV25-1,.,TGTGCCAGCAGTGACCCCGGCAGGGGGCTAGATACGCAGTATTTT,CASSDPGRGLDTQYF
TRBD2,15,TRBJ2-7,TRBV10-3,.,TGTGCCATCAGTGATTCTAGCGGGAGCTCCTACGAGCAGTACTTC,CAISDSSGSSYEQYF
TRBD2,14,TRBJ2-4,TRBV10-3,.,TGTGCCACCCAGCTCGGGACGGGGGGGTCCATTCAGTACTTC,CATQLGTGGSIQYF
.,14,TRBJ1-5,TRBV18,.,TGTGCCAGCTCACCGGACAGCTCCTATCAGCCCCAGCATTTT,CASSPDSSYQPQHF
.,12,TRBJ2-7,TRBV27,.,TGTGCCAGCAGATCACAGGGTTACGAGCAGTACTTC,CASRSQGYEQYF
TRBD2,19,TRBJ2-3,TRBV7-9,.,TGTGCCAGCAGCGGTAGAACAGGACTAGCGGGAGTTTTGGCAGATACGCAGTATTTT,CASSGRTGLAGVLADTQYF
TRBD1,14,TRBJ1-4,TRBV7-8,.,TGTGCCAGCAGCTTAGCGACAGGGAGTGAAAAACTGTTTTTT,CASSLATGSEKLFF
.,15,TRBJ1-2,TRBV7-2,.,TGTGCCAGCAGCTTAGTACGGGGGGCATCGAATGGCTACACCTTC,CASSLVRGASNGYTF
TRBD1,16,TRBJ2-2,TRBV29-1,.,TGCAGCGTGAGGGTTGTCAGGGGGCAATCTGCCGGGGAGCTGTTTTTT,CSVRVVRGQSAGELFF
TRBD1,18,TRBJ1-2,TRBV30,.,TGTGCCTGGAGTGACCGATTATCGGACAGGGCCCCACCTTATGGCTACACCTTC,CAWSDRLSDRAPPYGYTF
TRBD1,15,TRBJ2-7,TRBV7-9,few,TGTGCCAGCAGCAACTACGATGATGACAGGGATAAGCAGTACTTC,CASSNYDDDRDKQYF
TRBD1,15,TRBJ2-7,TRBV5-1,.,TGCGCCAGCAGCGCGCCCGGGACAGGGGGCGAGAGACAGTACTTC,CASSAPGTGGERQYF
.,13,TRBJ2-3,TRBV5-5,.,TGTGCCAGCAGCGACCACTTTGAGCAGGCGCAGTATTTT,CASSDHFEQAQYF
.,14,TRBJ1-1,TRBV4-1,.,TGCGCCAGCAGCCAAGATTCGGGGAGGCCTGAAGCTTTCTTT,CASSQDSGRPEAFF
.,20,TRBJ2-1,TRBV18,.,TGTGCCAGCTCGCCGTCGACAGGGATTTCAGCGGGAGTGTCCTACAATGAGCAGTTCTTC,CASSPSTGISAGVSYNEQFF
.,13,TRBJ1-1,TRBV15,.,TGTGCCACCAGCCGTCACAAGAACACTGAAGCTTTCTTT,CATSRHKNTEAFF
.,13,TRBJ2-7,TRBV18,.,TGTGCCAGCTCACTATCCAGGGGAAGCGAGCAGTACTTC,CASSLSRGSEQYF
TRBD1,17,TRBJ1-1,TRBV14,.,TGTGCCAGCAGCCAAGGGTTAGGGGGCGTGAGGGGCACTGAAGCTTTCTTT,CASSQGLGGVRGTEAFF
TRBD2,16,TRBJ2-5,TRBV6-6,.,TGTGCCAGCAGAAAACCGGGACTAGCGGGAAAGGAGACCCAGTACTTC,CASRKPGLAGKETQYF